This T cell receptor beta chain was documented in a study of blood T cell repertoires in COVID-19. About the research overall: The United States, Italy and Spain were the sources of the acute and convalescent COVID-19 samples.

Per the authors' pipeline: Reference gene primer amplification gave nucleated cell count estimates. Profiling relied on immunoSEQ multiplex PCR, and the TCRdb table lists in-frame clones only, not all of them. V, J and clone size reflect that table, while D and trimming were determined from the DNA. The sample yields 200,000 to 250,000 clones, about 82% seen once. Followed over time, Seattle patients had been enrolled while infection was active. V dropped 7 bases and J dropped 2 bases, with 7 bases sitting between them. Germline V gene data show CDR1 as SGHNT and CDR2 as YENEEA. CDR3 length: 12 residues.

The chain couples TRBV11-3 to TRBJ2-3; D gene uncertain. Sequencing used peripheral blood. This clonotype originated in a woman in her 70s with COVID-19, enrolled during active disease. The CDR3 loop reads CASTPNTDTQYF. In nucleotides, the CDR3 is TGTGCCAGCACTCCTAACACAGATACGCAGTATTTT.